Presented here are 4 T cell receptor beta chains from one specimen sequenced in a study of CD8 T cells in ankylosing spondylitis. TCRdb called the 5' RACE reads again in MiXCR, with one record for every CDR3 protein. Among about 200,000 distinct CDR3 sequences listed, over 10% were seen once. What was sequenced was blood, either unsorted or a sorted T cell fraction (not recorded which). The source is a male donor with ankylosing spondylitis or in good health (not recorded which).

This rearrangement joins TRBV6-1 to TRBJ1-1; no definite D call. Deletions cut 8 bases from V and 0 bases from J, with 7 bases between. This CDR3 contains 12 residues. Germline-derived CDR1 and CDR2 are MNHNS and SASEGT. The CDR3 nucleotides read TGTGCCAGCCGGCGGATGAACACTGAAGCTTTCTTT. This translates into CASRRMNTEAFF.

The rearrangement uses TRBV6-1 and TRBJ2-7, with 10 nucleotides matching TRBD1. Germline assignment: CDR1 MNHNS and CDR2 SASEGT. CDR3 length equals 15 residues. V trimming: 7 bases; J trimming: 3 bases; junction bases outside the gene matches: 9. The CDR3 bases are TGTGCCAGCACCCCAGGGACAGGGGTTTTCTACGAGCAGTACTTC. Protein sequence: CASTPGTGVFYEQYF.

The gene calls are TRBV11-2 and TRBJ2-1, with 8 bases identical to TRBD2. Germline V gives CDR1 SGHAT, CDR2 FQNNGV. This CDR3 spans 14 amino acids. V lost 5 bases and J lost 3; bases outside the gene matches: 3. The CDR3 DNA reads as TGTGCCAGCAGCGTAGGGACTAGCTACAATGAGCAGTTCTTC. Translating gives CASSVGTSYNEQFF.

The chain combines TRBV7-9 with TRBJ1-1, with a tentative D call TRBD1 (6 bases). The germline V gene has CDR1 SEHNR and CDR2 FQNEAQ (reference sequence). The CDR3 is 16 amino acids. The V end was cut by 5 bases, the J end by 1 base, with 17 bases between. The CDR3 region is CASSPPIGGWNTEAFF. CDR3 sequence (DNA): TGTGCCAGCAGCCCTCCCATCGGGGGCTGGAACACTGAAGCTTTCTTT.